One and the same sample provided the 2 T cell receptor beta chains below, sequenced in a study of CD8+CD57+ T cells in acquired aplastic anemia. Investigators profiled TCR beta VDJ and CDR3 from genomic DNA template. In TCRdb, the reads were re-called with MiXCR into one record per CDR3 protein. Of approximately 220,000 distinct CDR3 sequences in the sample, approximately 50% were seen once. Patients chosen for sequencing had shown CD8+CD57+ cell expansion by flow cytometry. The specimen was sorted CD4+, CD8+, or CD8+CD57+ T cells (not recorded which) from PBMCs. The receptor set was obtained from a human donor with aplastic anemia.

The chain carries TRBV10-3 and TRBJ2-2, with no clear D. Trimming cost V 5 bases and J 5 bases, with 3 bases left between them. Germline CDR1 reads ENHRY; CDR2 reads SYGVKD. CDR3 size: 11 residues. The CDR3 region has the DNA TGTGCCATCAGTTGGACCGGGGAGCTGTTTTTT. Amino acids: CAISWTGELFF.

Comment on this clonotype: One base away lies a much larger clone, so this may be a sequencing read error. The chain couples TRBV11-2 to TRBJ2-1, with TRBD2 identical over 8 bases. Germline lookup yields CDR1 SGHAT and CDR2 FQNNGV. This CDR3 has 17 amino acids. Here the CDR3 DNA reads TGTGCCAGCAACTTAAGTCAAGCGGGGGACACCTACAATGAGCAGTTCTTC. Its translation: CASNLSQAGDTYNEQFF. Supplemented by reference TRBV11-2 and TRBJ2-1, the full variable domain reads EAGVAQSPRYKIIEKRQSVAFWCNPISGHATLYWYQQILGQGPKLLIQFQNNGVVDDSQLPKDRFSAERLKGVDSTLKIQPAKLEDSAVYLCASNLSQAGDTYNEQFFGPGTRLTVL.